A single sample is the source of the 22 T cell receptor beta chains below, sequenced in a study of regulatory T cells in long-lasting Graves disease. Noted time point: newly diagnosed GD, antithyroid drugs for less than 3 months. PBMCs were the source of the RNA used for TCR sequencing. Combining iRepertoire HTBI primers with Arm-PCR of CDR3 regions, the authors built TCR beta libraries. TCRdb reprocessed the multiplex PCR reads via MiXCR and lists one record per CDR3 protein. The profile shows around 500,000 distinct CDR3 sequences, approximately 12% of them singletons. These data were also filed under a second study, of T cells in Graves' hyperthyroidism and ophthalmopathy.

The sequenced sample was peripheral blood mononuclear cells (PBMCs), obtained at new diagnosis, from a patient treated with antithyroid drugs. The receptors here all came from a woman in her twenties or thirties with Graves disease.

The V gene is TRBV24-1, the J gene TRBJ2-2; D may be TRBD1 or TRBD2 (5 bases each). CDR3 length: 15 residues. CDR1 and CDR2 from the germline V gene are KGHDR and SFDVKD. Between the trimmed V and J ends, which lost 1 base and 6 bases, there was a span of 11 bases. The CDR3 DNA reads as TGTGCCACCAGTGATTTCTCCAGGGACGCCGGGGAGCTGTTTTTT. Amino acids: CATSDFSRDAGELFF.

There are many counts of this clonotype. The chain joins TRBV7-8 to TRBJ2-5; D may be TRBD2 (7 bases). CDR3 length: 14 amino acids. Germline V CDR1 and CDR2: SGHVS, FQNEAQ. V lost 5 bases, J lost 4 bases, and 14 bases lay in between. CDR3 sequence: CASSQGGGGETQYF. The CDR3 coding sequence is TGTGCCAGCAGCCAAGGCGGGGGCGGAGAGACCCAGTACTTC.

The V gene is TRBV6-1, the J gene TRBJ1-2, with D possibly being TRBD1 (5 bases). CDR3 length equals 13 residues. Germline lookup yields CDR1 MNHNS and CDR2 SASEGT. V was shortened by 6 bases and J by 13 bases, with 21 bases between the two germline ends. CDR3 DNA sequence: TGTGCCAGCAGCCTAATGACGGGGGGAATATGCACCTTC. It is translated as CASSLMTGGICTF.

This clonotype was seen ten or more times. The chain joins TRBV29-1 to TRBJ2-2; no clear D gene. The CDR3 sequence is 15 residues long. The germline V gene encodes CDR1 SQVTM and CDR2 ANQGSEA. V was clipped by 0 bases and J by 1 base, with 9 bases between them. CDR3 in amino acids: CSVEEGHRNTGELFF. The CDR3 DNA sequence: TGCAGCGTTGAAGAGGGCCACAGGAACACCGGGGAGCTGTTTTTT.

This clonotype was counted ten times or more. The V and J genes are TRBV20-1 and TRBJ2-5, with no clear D. CDR3 size: 11 residues. The V end was cut by 7 bases, the J end by 5 bases, with 11 bases between. Looked up from germline, CDR1 is DFQATT and CDR2 is SNEGSKA (reference sequence). The CDR3 here is CSVMMGETQYF. CDR3 bases: TGCAGTGTTATGATGGGCGAGACCCAGTACTTC.

The chain is built from TRBV30 and TRBJ2-1, with 8 positions matching TRBD2. V trimming: 1 base; J trimming: 16 bases; junction bases outside the gene matches: 6. The germline V gene encodes CDR1 GTSNPN and CDR2 SVGIG (reference sequence). CDR3 length: 11 amino acids. CDR3 coding DNA: TGTGCCTGGAGTGAGTCTGCGGGAGGTTTCTTC. It encodes CAWSESAGGFF.

In its sample, this clonotype was seen many times. V and J are TRBV28 and TRBJ1-2; D may be TRBD1 (5 bases). This CDR3 spans 13 amino acids. The germline CDR1 and CDR2 sequences are MDHEN and SYDVKM. With 6 bases removed from V and 4 bases from J, the gap between germline ends came to 12 bases. The CDR3 bases are TGTGCCAGCAGGGTCGACAGAACCTATGGCTACACCTTC. It codes for CASRVDRTYGYTF.

A word on this clonotype: A much larger clonotype is one base distant, so this may be a read error. This chain uses TRBV5-1 with TRBJ2-1, with 7 bases lining up with TRBD2. Germline V lookup: CDR1 SGHRS, CDR2 YFSETQ. The CDR3 runs 15 residues. CDR3 sequence reads: CANSSRLAVYNEQFF. The CDR3, as DNA: TGCGCCAACAGCTCGCGGCTAGCGGTTTACAATGAGCAGTTCTTC.

The rearrangement uses TRBV11-1 and TRBJ2-1; 11 bases are shared with TRBD2. The CDR3 is 14 residues long. Germline V gene lookup returns CDR1 SGHAT and CDR2 FQDESV (reference sequence). Losses at the gene ends were 0 bases for V and 12 bases for J; bases not matched to a gene: 4. The DNA of the CDR3 is TGTGCCAGCAGCTTAGCGCCTAGCGGGAGGCTGCAGTTCTTC. The encoded protein is CASSLAPSGRLQFF.

This clonotype was recorded many times. The gene calls are TRBV5-1 and TRBJ2-7, with D perhaps matching TRBD1 (6 bases). The germline CDR1 and CDR2 sequences are SGHRS and YFSETQ. This CDR3 contains 17 residues. V shed 0 bases and J shed 4 bases, with 20 bases lying between them. CDR3 in amino acids: CASSLGWGQIVDYEQYF. The CDR3 nucleotides read TGCGCCAGCAGCTTGGGTTGGGGGCAGATTGTGGATTACGAGCAGTACTTC.

This clonotype was picked up many times. The V and J genes are TRBV11-3 and TRBJ2-5; a weak D match, TRBD2 (5 bases). The ends were cut back, 0 bases at V and 0 bases at J, with 11 bases in the middle. The CDR3 is made up of 16 amino acids. In germline, CDR1 is SGHNT, CDR2 YENEEA. The CDR3 loop reads CASSLDPYGDQETQYF. The CDR3 region has the DNA TGTGCCAGCAGCTTAGATCCCTACGGGGACCAAGAGACCCAGTACTTC.

A remark on this clonotype: A clone one base away is much larger, so this may be a read error. Since no conserved phenylalanine or tryptophan closes the CDR3, a read error is the likely cause. This chain joins TRBV28 and TRBJ2-7; the D gene is possibly TRBD1 (5 bases). V lost 6 bases and J 2 bases, leaving 20 bases between the germline ends. Germline V gene sequence: CDR1 MDHEN, CDR2 SYDVKM. This CDR3 comprises 16 residues. The CDR3 nucleotides read TGTGCCAGCAGGTCAGCACAGGTCGCAAATCCCTACGAGCAGTACTTA. It encodes CASRSAQVANPYEQYL.

The chain combines TRBV19 with TRBJ2-1, with D possibly called TRBD1 or TRBD2 (8 bases each). CDR1 is LNHDA, CDR2 SQIVND, per germline (reference sequence). V was trimmed by 10 bases and J by 12 bases, leaving 25 bases between them. The CDR3 is 14 amino acids. CDR3 bases: TGTGCCACTACGACAGGGGACTCACGGGGGGGGCAGTTCTTC. This sequence encodes CATTTGDSRGGQFF.

This clonotype was seen only a few times. The genes are TRBV5-6 and TRBJ2-7, with D perhaps matching TRBD1 (6 bases). CDR1 is SGHDT, CDR2 YYEEEE, per germline. The CDR3 is 17 residues long. Trimming took 1 base from V and 5 from J, leaving 22 bases between them. The DNA for the CDR3 is TGTGCCAGCAGCTTGTTTGGGGTTGAGGACAGCGGCCACGAGCAGTACTTC. This translates into CASSLFGVEDSGHEQYF.

V is TRBV20-1 and J is TRBJ2-5; the D is unclear. V gave up 1 base and J gave up 5 bases, with 11 bases separating them. CDR1 and CDR2 (germline): DFQATT, SNEGSKA (reference sequence). The CDR3 length is 13 residues. CDR3 protein: CSARGGRLETQYF. CDR3 DNA sequence: TGCAGTGCTAGAGGAGGACGTTTGGAGACCCAGTACTTC.

The rearrangement links TRBV9 to TRBJ2-5; 8 nucleotides agree with TRBD2. The CDR3 loop spans 13 amino acids. In germline, CDR1 is SGDLS, CDR2 YYNGEE. Unmatched junction bases numbered 1, after V lost 3 bases and J lost 3 bases. CDR3 amino acids: CASSAGGKETQYF. CDR3 coding DNA: TGTGCCAGCAGCGCGGGAGGGAAAGAGACCCAGTACTTC.

This clonotype has at least ten counts. The chain joins TRBV5-1 to TRBJ1-2; D is perhaps TRBD1 (5 bases). CDR3 length: 15 residues. V lost 5 bases to trimming and J lost 8 bases, with 22 bases between them. The germline V gene encodes CDR1 SGHRS and CDR2 YFSETQ. The CDR3: CASRLGTWGLDGYTF. In DNA, the CDR3 is TGCGCCAGCAGACTTGGGACCTGGGGATTGGACGGCTACACCTTC.

This clonotype was detected many times. V and J are TRBV15 and TRBJ2-5; unclear D gene. The CDR3 length is 16 residues. V was trimmed by 0 bases and J by 4 bases, leaving 15 bases between them. Germline CDR1 is LNHNV and CDR2 is YYDKDF (reference sequence). The CDR3 loop is CATSRDFRPMGETQYF. CDR3 nucleotides: TGTGCCACCAGCAGAGATTTTCGCCCTATGGGAGAGACCCAGTACTTC.

This chain links TRBV12-3 or TRBV12-4 with TRBJ2-3; 10 nucleotides match TRBD2. Losses at the gene ends were 5 bases for V and 2 bases for J; bases not matched to a gene: 10. This CDR3 is built from 17 residues. CDR3 in amino acids: CASSLPTTSGTTDTQYF. CDR3 nucleotides: TGTGCCAGCAGTCTCCCGACCACTAGCGGGACCACAGATACGCAGTATTTT.

This clonotype has only a few counts. The chain has TRBV20-1 and TRBJ1-5; D perhaps matches TRBD1 (6 bases). The CDR3 is 16 amino acids. Between the trimmed V and J ends, which lost 5 bases and 0 bases, there was a span of 17 bases. Germline values: CDR1 DFQATT, CDR2 SNEGSKA (reference sequence). This CDR3 is CSAVDRTDYSNQPQHF. Written as DNA, the CDR3 is TGCAGTGCTGTAGACAGGACCGACTATAGCAATCAGCCCCAGCATTTT.

This clonotype was found once. The V gene is TRBV5-1, the J gene TRBJ1-1; 7 positions agree with TRBD1. Germline V gene sequence: CDR1 SGHRS, CDR2 YFSETQ. V was pared by 4 bases and J by 1 base, with 10 bases of the junction left unmatched. CDR3 length: 16 residues. For the CDR3, the DNA is TGCGCCAGCAGCGCGGCCTCGACAGGGTCGAACACTGAAGCTTTCTTT. It translates to CASSAASTGSNTEAFF. Full variable domain (rest looked up from reference TRBV5-1 and TRBJ1-1): KAGVTQTPRYLIKTRGQQVTLSCSPISGHRSVSWYQQTPGQGLQFLFEYFSETQRNKGNFPGRFSGRQFSNSRSEMNVSTLELGDSALYLCASSAASTGSNTEAFFGQGTRLTVV.

The chain joins TRBV4-1 to TRBJ2-2, with 8 bases that match TRBD2. Germline V CDR1 and CDR2: MGHRA, YSYEKL. J lost 6 bases, V lost 5 bases, and 17 bases had no gene match. The CDR3 is made up of 18 amino acids. CDR3 loop: CASSAKLSSGRRSGELFF. For the CDR3, the DNA is TGCGCCAGCAGCGCAAAACTTAGCAGCGGGAGAAGGTCCGGGGAGCTGTTTTTT.